These 7 T cell receptor beta chains originate from one sample sequenced in a study of response to subunit inactivated influenza vaccine (dated by TCRdb to 2016 to 2019). The library was made by RT-PCR. These reads were obtained on an Illumina HiSeq 2500. TCRdb applied fastp at Q25 and MiXCR to the public reads, then kept only in-frame beta chains. Merged by CDR3 protein, the rows form single entries marked with the most common genes and DNA. Here the sample has around 600,000 distinct CDR3 sequences; 10% to 12% occur a single time. The ten largest clonotypes hold about 11% of the sample. This sample also appeared in a second study, on T cells expressing NK-cell markers. The second investigation adds: TCR beta cDNA libraries were prepared using 5'RACE template switching, which introduced a universal primer site and unique molecular identifiers.

The specimen was PBMCs from blood, collected on the day of vaccination. These receptors came from a man aged 50 to 59 who received an inactivated influenza vaccine. Donor details come from another sample of the same person, matched by shared clones.

This clonotype showed up just a few times. The chain carries TRBV3-1 and TRBJ2-7, with 9 bases matching TRBD1. In germline, CDR1 is LGHDT, CDR2 YNNKEL (reference sequence). The CDR3 totals 16 residues. V shed 1 base, J shed 5 bases, and the junction held 9 bases outside the gene matches. The CDR3 nucleotides read TGTGCCAGCAGCCAAGTTTGGACAGGGGTTAGCGACGAGCAGTACTTC. It specifies CASSQVWTGVSDEQYF.

This clonotype was seen repeatedly, ten times or more. The rearrangement joins TRBV5-1 to TRBJ2-5, with TRBD2 matching 7 bases. Germline CDR1 is SGHRS and CDR2 is YFSETQ. J lost 1 base, V lost 6 bases, and 12 bases had no gene match. The CDR3 has 16 amino acids. DNA for the CDR3: TGCGCCAGCACCTTCTGGGCGGGAGATACCCAAGAGACCCAGTACTTC. Amino acid sequence: CASTFWAGDTQETQYF.

The sample holds a few counts of this clonotype. The rearrangement uses TRBV29-1 and TRBJ2-1; 10 nucleotides match TRBD2. The CDR3 is made up of 14 amino acids. Per the germline V gene, CDR1 is SQVTM and CDR2 is ANQGSEA. With V trimmed by 7 bases and J by 1 base, 4 bases remained unmatched. CDR3 amino acids: CSELAGDSYNEQFF. The CDR3 DNA reads TGCAGCGAGCTAGCGGGAGATTCCTACAATGAGCAGTTCTTC.

This clonotype has only a few counts. J is TRBJ2-1 and V is TRBV7-2; D might be TRBD2 (5 bases). V was cut by 2 bases and J by 2 bases, with 10 bases left in between. CDR1 is SGHTA, CDR2 FQGNSA, per germline. CDR3 length: 15 residues. This chain's CDR3 is CASSLQAGTYNEQFF. In DNA form, the CDR3 reads TGTGCCAGCAGCTTACAAGCCGGGACCTACAATGAGCAGTTCTTC.

Only a few counts were recorded for this clonotype. The gene calls are TRBV2 and TRBJ2-1; 10 positions agree with TRBD1. The V segment lost 7 bases and the J segment 5 bases; nucleotides outside the gene matches: 8. This CDR3 is 15 amino acids long. The germline V gene has CDR1 SNHLY and CDR2 FYNNEI. The CDR3 DNA reads as TGTGCCAGCAAACGCGGGACAGGGGCACACAATGAGCAGTTCTTC. Its protein is CASKRGTGAHNEQFF.

This clonotype was picked up a small number of times. The chain is built from TRBV20-1 and TRBJ2-5, with TRBD2 identical over 11 bases. This CDR3 has 14 residues. V lost 5 bases, J lost 2 bases, and 4 bases stayed unmatched. CDR1 DFQATT and CDR2 SNEGSKA come from the germline V gene (reference sequence). The DNA for the CDR3 is TGCAGTGCTTCGACTAGCGGGGATCAAGAGACCCAGTACTTC. Translation: CSASTSGDQETQYF.

This clonotype has only a few counts. This chain joins TRBV9 and TRBJ2-5; tentative D call: TRBD2 (6 bases). Trimming cost V 4 bases and J 2 bases, with 18 bases left between them. The CDR3 is made up of 16 amino acids. Germline V lookup: CDR1 SGDLS, CDR2 YYNGEE. CDR3 nucleotides: TGTGCCAGCAGCCCCCAAGGAACAGGAGGGCAAGAGACCCAGTACTTC. Protein: CASSPQGTGGQETQYF. Full variable domain (remainder filled in from reference TRBV9 and TRBJ2-5): DSGVTQTPKHLITATGQRVTLRCSPRSGDLSVYWYQQSLDQGLQFLIQYYNGEERAKGNILERFSAQQFPDLHSELNLSSLELGDSALYFCASSPQGTGGQETQYFGPGTRLLVL.